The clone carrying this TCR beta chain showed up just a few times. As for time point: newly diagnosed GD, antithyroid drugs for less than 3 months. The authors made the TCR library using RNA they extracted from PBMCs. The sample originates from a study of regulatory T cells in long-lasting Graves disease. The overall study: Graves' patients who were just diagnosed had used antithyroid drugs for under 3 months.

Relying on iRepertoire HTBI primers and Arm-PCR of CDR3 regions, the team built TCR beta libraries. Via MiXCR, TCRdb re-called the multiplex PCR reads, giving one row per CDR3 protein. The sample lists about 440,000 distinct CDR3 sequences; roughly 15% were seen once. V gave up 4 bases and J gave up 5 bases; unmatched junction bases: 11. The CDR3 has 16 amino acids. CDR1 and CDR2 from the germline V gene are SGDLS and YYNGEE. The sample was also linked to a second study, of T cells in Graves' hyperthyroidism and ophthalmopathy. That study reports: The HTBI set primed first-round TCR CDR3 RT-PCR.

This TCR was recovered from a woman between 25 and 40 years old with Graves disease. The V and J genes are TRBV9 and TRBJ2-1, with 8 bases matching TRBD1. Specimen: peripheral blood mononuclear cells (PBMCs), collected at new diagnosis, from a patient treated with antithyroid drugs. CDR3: CASSSRTGISNNEQFF. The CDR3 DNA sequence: TGTGCCAGCAGCTCCCGGACAGGGATTTCCAACAATGAGCAGTTCTTC.